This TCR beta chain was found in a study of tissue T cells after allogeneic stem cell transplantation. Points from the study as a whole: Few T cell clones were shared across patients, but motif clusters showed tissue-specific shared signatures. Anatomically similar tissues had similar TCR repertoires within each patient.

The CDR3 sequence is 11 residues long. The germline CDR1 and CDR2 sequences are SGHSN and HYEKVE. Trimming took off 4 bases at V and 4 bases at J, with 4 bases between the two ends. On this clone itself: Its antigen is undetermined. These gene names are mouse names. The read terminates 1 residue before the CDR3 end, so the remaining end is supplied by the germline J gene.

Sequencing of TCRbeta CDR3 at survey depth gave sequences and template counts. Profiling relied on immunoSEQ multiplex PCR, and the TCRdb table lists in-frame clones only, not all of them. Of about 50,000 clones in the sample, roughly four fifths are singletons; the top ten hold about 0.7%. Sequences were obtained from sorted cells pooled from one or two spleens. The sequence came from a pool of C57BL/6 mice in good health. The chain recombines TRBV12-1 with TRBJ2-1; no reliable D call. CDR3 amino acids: CASSQYAEQFF. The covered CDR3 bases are TGTGCCAGCTCCCAGTATGCTGAGCAGTTC.